This record concerns one TCR beta chain sequence. Its antigen is unknown. Time point described: blood 4 weeks post-SBRT, at nephrectomy. Stated treatment: 15 Gy SBRT to primary tumor, nephrectomy 4 weeks later. Nephrectomy followed 15 Gy stereotactic body radiation by 4 weeks. Radiation-treated patients gave blood at baseline, week 2 and week 4. The tumor was a clear cell renal cell carcinoma. The V end was cut by 0 bases, the J end by 6 bases, with 15 bases between. This CDR3 spans 16 amino acids. Looked up from germline, CDR1 is MGHRA and CDR2 is YSYEKL. This sample is drawn from a study of radiation and T cells in renal cell carcinoma. General study results and limits: Top tumor clonotypes rose in blood 2 weeks post-radiation, then contracted.

TCRdb's copy holds only in-frame clones and misses some; the assay was immunoSEQ multiplex PCR. The sample shows about 77,000 clones, roughly 80% of them seen only once. This chain links TRBV4-1 with TRBJ1-5; D may be TRBD1 (6 bases). The sample here was blood, taken from a patient whose treatment included radiotherapy and nephrectomy. This clonotype was obtained from a woman aged 60-75 years with renal cell carcinoma. The CDR3 loop reads CASSQEVLGGPQPQHF. The CDR3 coding sequence is TGCGCCAGCAGCCAAGAAGTACTGGGGGGGCCTCAGCCCCAGCATTTT.